These T cell receptor beta chains were read from a single sample in a study of cytomegalovirus exposure and HLA in healthy donors. Sequencing used immunoSEQ multiplex PCR; TCRdb keeps in-frame clones, though not all of them. The sample lists fewer than 150,000 clones, roughly 80% occurring once. Sequencing used PBMCs. These receptors all stem from a man between 45 and 60 years old in good health and CMV-seronegative. The CDR3 runs from the conserved cysteine through the conserved F or W.

CAISDSSAGEKETRYF | TRBV10-3
CASSLGRANEKLFF | TRBV7-8
CASRMTGSGSEKLFF | TRBV19
CASGGQDTEAFF | TRBV4-1
CASSIATGTPYEQYF | TRBV19
CASQPGRLNEQFF | TRBV6-5
CASKGGQENQPQHF | TRBV28
CASSVHSGSEYEQYF | TRBV9
CSVPGGGETQYF | TRBV29-1
CASSLSLAGETQYF | TRBV7-9
CASSARTANSGNTIYF | TRBV6-1
CASSDTGAPEAFF | TRBV9
CASSITGTGYGYTF | TRBV19
CASRLGGVSGANVLTF | TRBV2
CASSHPPGKNIQYF | TRBV4-1
CASSEVISNQPQHF | TRBV6-1
CASRMTGTSEQETQYF | TRBV6-6
CASSQGTPYNEQFF | TRBV4-3
CASSLWTSGNTGELFF | TRBV28
CASSLSGTGSPDTQYF | TRBV11-1
CATSFRADTQYF | TRBV10-3
CASSQAGKREGTDTQYF | TRBV14
CASSIRTAFYGYTF | TRBV19
CASRQAGGAETQYF | TRBV4-1
CASSLGSGLAVYEQYF | TRBV11-2
CASSLVAAYEQYF | TRBV7-2
CASSRGQGFQPQHF | TRBV6-5
CASSLETGKSGNTIYF | TRBV5-6
CASSMGGNRELFF | TRBV28
CASSLRGHRGNTEAFF | TRBV4-1
CASSNNLAGKTYEQYF | TRBV11-2
CASSLFREAEQFF | TRBV5-8
CASLPGETNTGELFF | TRBV28
CSVMGTGGEQFF | TRBV29-1
CASSQVRGYGANVLTF | TRBV28
CASSPLAGRHNNEQFF | TRBV18
CASSEGITGGASYNEQFF | TRBV6-1
CASSLNTGQGLYF | TRBV7-3
CASSEGGQAYNEQFF | TRBV2
CASSQVLAGGASTDTQYF | TRBV4-1
CASSLGTSGSKQYF | TRBV14
CASSQDFRVFDTQYF | TRBV4-1
CASSASAGGFSYEQYF | TRBV5-6